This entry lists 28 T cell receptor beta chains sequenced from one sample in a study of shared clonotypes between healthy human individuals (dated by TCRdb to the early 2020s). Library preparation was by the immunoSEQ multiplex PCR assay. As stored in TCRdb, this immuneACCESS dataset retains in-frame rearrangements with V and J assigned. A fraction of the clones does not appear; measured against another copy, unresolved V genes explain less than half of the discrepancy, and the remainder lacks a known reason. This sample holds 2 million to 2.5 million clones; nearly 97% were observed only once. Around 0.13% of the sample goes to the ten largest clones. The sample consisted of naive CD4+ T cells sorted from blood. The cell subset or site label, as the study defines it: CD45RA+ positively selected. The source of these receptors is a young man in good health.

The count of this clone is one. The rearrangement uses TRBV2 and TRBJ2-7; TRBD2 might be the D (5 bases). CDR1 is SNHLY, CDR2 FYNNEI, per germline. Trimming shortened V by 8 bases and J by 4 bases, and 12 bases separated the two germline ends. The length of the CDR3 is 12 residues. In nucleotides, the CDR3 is TGTGCCAGCCGACCAAGCGGTTACGAGCAGTACTTC. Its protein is CASRPSGYEQYF.

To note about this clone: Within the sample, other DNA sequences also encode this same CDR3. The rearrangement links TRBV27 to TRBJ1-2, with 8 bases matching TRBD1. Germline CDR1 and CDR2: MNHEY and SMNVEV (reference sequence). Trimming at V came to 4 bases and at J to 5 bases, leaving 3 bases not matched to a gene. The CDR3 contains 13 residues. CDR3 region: CASSSTGAYGYTF. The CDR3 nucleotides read TGTGCCAGCAGTTCGACAGGGGCATATGGCTACACCTTC.

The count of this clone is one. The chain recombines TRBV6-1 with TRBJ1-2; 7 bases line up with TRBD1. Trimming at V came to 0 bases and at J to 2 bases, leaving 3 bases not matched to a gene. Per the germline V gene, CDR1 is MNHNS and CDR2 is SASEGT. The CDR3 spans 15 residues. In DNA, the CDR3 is TGTGCCAGCAGTGAAGCGCAGACAGGGAACTATGGCTACACCTTC. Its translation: CASSEAQTGNYGYTF.

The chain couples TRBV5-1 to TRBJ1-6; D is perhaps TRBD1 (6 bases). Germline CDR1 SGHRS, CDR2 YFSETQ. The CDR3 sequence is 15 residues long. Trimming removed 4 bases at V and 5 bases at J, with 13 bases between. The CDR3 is CASSPRTANNSPLHF. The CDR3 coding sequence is TGCGCCAGCAGCCCGAGGACAGCTAATAATTCACCCCTCCACTTT.

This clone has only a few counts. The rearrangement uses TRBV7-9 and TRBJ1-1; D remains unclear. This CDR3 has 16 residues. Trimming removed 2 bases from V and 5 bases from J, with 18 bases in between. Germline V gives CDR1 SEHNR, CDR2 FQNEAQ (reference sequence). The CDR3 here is CASSLHIGGDGTEAFF. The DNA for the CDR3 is TGTGCCAGCAGCTTACATATTGGCGGCGACGGAACTGAAGCTTTCTTT.

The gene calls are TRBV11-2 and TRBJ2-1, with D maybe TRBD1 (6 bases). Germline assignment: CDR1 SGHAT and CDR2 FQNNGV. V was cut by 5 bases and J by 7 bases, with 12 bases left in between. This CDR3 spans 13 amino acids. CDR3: CASSPRTANEQFF. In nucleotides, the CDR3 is TGTGCCAGCAGCCCCCGGACAGCAAATGAGCAGTTCTTC.

In DNA form, the CDR3 reads TGCGCCAGCAGCCAAGATCTGGTCCGGGATACGCAGTATTTT. Translated: CASSQDLVRDTQYF. This rearrangement joins TRBV4-3 to TRBJ2-3; D unclear. CDR1 and CDR2 from the germline V gene are LGHNA and YSLEER. V was cut by 0 bases and J by 6 bases, with 10 bases left in between. The length of the CDR3 is 14 residues.

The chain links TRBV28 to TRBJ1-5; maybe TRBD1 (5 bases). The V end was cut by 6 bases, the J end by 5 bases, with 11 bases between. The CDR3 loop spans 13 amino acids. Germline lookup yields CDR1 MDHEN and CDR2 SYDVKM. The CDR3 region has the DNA TGTGCCAGCAGATGGGACGCAGATCAGCCCCAGCATTTT. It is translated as CASRWDADQPQHF.

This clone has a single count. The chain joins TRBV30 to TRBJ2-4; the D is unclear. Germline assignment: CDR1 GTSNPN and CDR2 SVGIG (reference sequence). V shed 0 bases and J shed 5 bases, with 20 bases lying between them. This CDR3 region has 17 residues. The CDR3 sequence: CAWSVRSLLLTENIQYF. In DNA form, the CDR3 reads TGTGCCTGGAGTGTACGGTCTCTTCTACTTACCGAAAACATTCAGTACTTC.

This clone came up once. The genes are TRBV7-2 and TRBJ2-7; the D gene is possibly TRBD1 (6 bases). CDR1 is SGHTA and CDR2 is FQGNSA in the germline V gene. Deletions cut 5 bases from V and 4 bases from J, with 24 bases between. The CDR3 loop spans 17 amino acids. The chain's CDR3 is CASSTHSPRTATYEQYF. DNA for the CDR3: TGTGCCAGCAGCACACACTCACCTCGGACAGCCACATACGAGCAGTACTTC.

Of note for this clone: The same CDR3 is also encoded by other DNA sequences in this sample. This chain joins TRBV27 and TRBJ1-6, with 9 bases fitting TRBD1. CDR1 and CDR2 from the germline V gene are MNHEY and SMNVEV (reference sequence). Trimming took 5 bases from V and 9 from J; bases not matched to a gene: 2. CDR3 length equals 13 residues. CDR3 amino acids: CASSTTGGSPLHF. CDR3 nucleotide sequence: TGTGCCAGCAGTACGACAGGGGGTTCACCCCTCCACTTT.

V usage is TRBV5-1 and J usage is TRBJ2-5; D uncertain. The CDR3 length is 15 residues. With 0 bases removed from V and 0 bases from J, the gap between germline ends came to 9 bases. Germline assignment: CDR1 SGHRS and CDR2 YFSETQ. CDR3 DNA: TGCGCCAGCAGCTTGGAGGTGGGGTACCAAGAGACCCAGTACTTC. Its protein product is CASSLEVGYQETQYF.

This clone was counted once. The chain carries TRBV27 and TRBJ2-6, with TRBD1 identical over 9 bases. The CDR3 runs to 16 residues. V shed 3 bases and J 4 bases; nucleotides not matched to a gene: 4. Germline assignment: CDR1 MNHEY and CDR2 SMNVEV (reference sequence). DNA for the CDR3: TGTGCCAGCAGTTTCGGGACAGGGTCCGGGGCCAACGTCCTGACTTTC. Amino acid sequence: CASSFGTGSGANVLTF.

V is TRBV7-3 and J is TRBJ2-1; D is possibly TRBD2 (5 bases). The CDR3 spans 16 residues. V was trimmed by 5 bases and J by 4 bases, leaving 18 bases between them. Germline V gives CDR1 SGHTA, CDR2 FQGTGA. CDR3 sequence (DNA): TGTGCCAGCAGCCCTATGAGGGCAAACCCATACAATGAGCAGTTCTTC. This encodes CASSPMRANPYNEQFF.

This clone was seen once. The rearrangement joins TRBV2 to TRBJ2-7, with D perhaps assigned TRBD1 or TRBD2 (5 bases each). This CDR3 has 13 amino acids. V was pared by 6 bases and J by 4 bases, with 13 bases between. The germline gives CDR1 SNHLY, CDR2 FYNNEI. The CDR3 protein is CASRADTKYEQYF. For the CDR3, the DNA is TGTGCCAGCAGAGCGGACACAAAGTACGAGCAGTACTTC.

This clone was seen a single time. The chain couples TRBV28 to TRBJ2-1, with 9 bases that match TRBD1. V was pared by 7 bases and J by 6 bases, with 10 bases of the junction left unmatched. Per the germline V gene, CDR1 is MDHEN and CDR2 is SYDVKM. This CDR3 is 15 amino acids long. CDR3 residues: CASIPRDREINEQFF. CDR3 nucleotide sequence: TGTGCCAGCATCCCCCGGGACAGGGAAATCAATGAGCAGTTCTTC.

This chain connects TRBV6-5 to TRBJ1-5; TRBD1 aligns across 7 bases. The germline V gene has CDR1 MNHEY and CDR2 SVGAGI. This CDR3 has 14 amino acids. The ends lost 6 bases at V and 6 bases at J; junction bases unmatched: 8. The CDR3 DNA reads TGTGCCAGCAGCCGCGACAGGGAGGGTCAGCCCCAGCATTTT. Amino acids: CASSRDREGQPQHF.

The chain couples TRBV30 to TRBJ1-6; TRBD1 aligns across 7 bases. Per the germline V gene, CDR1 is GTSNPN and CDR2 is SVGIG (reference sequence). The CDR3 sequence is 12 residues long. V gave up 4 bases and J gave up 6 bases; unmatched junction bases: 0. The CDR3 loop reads CAWTGGNSPLHF. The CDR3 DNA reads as TGTGCCTGGACAGGGGGTAATTCACCCCTCCACTTT.

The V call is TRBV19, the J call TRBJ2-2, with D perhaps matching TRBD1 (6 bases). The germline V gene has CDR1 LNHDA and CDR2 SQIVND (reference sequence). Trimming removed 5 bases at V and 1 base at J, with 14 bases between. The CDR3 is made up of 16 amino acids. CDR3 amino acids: CASSPQGPGNTGELFF. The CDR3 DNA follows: TGTGCCAGTAGTCCGCAGGGGCCGGGGAACACCGGGGAGCTGTTTTTT.

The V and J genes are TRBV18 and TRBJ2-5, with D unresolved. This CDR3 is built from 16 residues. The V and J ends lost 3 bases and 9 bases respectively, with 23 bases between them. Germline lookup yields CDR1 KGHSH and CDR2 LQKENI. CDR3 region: CASSPLGPPPTEAQYF. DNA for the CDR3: TGTGCCAGCTCACCCTTGGGCCCTCCCCCCACAGAAGCCCAGTACTTC.

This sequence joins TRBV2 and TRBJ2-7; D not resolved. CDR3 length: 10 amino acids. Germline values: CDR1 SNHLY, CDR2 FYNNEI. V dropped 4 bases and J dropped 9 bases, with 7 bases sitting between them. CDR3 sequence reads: CASSGVGQYF. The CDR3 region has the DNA TGTGCCAGCAGTGGGGTGGGGCAGTACTTC.

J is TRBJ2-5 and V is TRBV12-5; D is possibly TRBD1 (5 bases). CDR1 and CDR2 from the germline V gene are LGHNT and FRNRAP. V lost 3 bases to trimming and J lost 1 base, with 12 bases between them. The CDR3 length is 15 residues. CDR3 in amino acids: CASGFGRVVQETQYF. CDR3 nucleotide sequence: TGTGCTAGTGGTTTTGGCAGGGTGGTCCAAGAGACCCAGTACTTC.

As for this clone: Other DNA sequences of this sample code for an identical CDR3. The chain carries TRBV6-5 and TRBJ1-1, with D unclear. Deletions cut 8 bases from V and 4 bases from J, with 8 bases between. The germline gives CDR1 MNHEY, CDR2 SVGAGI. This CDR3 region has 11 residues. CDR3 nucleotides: TGTGCCAGCCTTGGTGGCACTGAAGCTTTCTTT. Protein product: CASLGGTEAFF.

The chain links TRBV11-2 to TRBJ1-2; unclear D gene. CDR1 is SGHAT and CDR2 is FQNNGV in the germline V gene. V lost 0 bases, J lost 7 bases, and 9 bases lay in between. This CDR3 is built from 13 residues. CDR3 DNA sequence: TGTGCCAGCAGCTTAGATTATCGTCGTGGCTACACCTTC. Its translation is CASSLDYRRGYTF.

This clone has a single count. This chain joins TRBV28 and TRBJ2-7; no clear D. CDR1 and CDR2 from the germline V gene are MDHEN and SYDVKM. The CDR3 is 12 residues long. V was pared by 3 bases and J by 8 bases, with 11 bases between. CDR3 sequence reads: CASSFLDRQQYF. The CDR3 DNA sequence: TGTGCCAGCAGTTTCTTGGACCGCCAGCAGTACTTC. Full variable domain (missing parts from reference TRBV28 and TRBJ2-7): DVKVTQSSRYLVKRTGEKVFLECVQDMDHENMFWYRQDPGLGLRLIYFSYDVKMKEKGDIPEGYSVSREKKERFSLILESASTNQTSMYLCASSFLDRQQYFGPGTRLTVT.

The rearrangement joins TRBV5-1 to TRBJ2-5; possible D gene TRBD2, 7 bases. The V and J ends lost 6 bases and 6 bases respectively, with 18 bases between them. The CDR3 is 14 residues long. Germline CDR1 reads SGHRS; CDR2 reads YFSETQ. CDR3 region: CASNPGGAGQTQYF. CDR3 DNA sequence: TGCGCCAGCAACCCGGGGGGCGCCGGACAGACCCAGTACTTC.

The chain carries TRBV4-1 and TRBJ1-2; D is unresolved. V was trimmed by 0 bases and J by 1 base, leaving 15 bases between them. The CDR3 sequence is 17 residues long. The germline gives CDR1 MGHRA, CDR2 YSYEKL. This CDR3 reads CASSQEAAGGINYGYTF. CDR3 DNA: TGCGCCAGCAGCCAAGAAGCTGCGGGCGGAATTAACTATGGCTACACCTTC.

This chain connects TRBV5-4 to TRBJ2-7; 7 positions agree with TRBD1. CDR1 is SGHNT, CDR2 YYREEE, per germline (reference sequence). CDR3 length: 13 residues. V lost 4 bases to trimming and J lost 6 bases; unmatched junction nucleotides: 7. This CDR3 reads CASSTGQSVEQYF. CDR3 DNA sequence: TGTGCCAGCAGCACGGGACAGTCCGTCGAGCAGTACTTC.